The rows below give T cell receptor beta chains drawn from one sample of a study of response to subunit inactivated influenza vaccine. TCRdb re-called the RT-PCR reads through MiXCR, storing one row per CDR3 protein. The repertoire holds approximately 300,000 distinct CDR3 sequences, 20% to 25% seen once, with under 13% in the top ten. The sequenced sample was PBMCs from blood, obtained about 20 months after vaccination. The receptors derive from a man aged 45 to 70 who received an inactivated influenza vaccine. Both conserved end residues are part of each CDR3. Fields, in order: V gene, clone size, J gene, D gene, CDR3 DNA, CDR3 protein. The D gene is left open where the match is weak. Clone size is not always given. Where it is, it says once, few, many or a class for expanded clones.

TRBV5-1	few	TRBJ2-2	TRBD1	TGCGCCAGCAGCAAGGGACAGGGTGACACCGGGGAGCTGTTTTTT	CASSKGQGDTGELFF
TRBV11-2	.	TRBJ2-2	TRBD1	TGTGCCAGCAGCTTTGGGACAGTGACCGGGGAGCTGTTTTTT	CASSFGTVTGELFF
TRBV9	.	TRBJ2-5	TRBD2	TGTGCCAGCAGCCGACTAGCGGGTACCCAAGAGACCCAGTACTTC	CASSRLAGTQETQYF
TRBV3-1	.	TRBJ2-5	TRBD2	TGTGCCAGCAGCCCGCGGGGGACCCAAGAGACCCAGTACTTC	CASSPRGTQETQYF
TRBV20-1	few	TRBJ1-3	.	TGCAGTGCCCGCAGGGGTCCCGTTGGAAACACCATATATTTT	CSARRGPVGNTIYF
TRBV18	.	TRBJ1-1	.	TGTGCCAGCTCGCCCAAACAGGAGAACACTGAAGCTTTCTTT	CASSPKQENTEAFF
TRBV4-3	few	TRBJ1-2	.	TGCGCCAGCAGCCAAGACAATCTCAGGAAGCGGGCAGTCTATAACTATGGCTACACCTTC	CASSQDNLRKRAVYNYGYTF
TRBV28	.	TRBJ1-1	.	TGTGCCAGCAGAAAAGACAGGAGGGGAACGAATGAAGCTTTCTTT	CASRKDRRGTNEAFF
TRBV3-1	few	TRBJ1-1	TRBD1	TGTGCCAGCAGCCGAGGGGGCGAAATGAACACTGAAGCTTTCTTT	CASSRGGEMNTEAFF
TRBV18	.	TRBJ1-1	.	TGTGCCAGCTCACCACTTACGTTTCCGAACGCTGAAGCTTTCTTT	CASSPLTFPNAEAFF
TRBV12-3/TRBV12-4	.	TRBJ2-7	TRBD2	TGTGCCAGCAGCTCAACTAGCGGGAGTAGGTACGAGCAGTACTTC	CASSSTSGSRYEQYF
TRBV12-3/TRBV12-4	many	TRBJ2-3	.	TGTGCCAGCAGTTTCGGGGGAGATACGCAGTATTTT	CASSFGGDTQYF
TRBV7-9	few	TRBJ2-1	.	TGTGCCAGCAGCACGCCGGAACGGAATGAGCAGTTCTTC	CASSTPERNEQFF
TRBV28	.	TRBJ2-3	.	TGTGCCAGCAGGGTCCGGTTCATGGATACGCAGTATTTT	CASRVRFMDTQYF
TRBV7-6	.	TRBJ2-2	TRBD1	TGTGCCAGCAGCTTTTTCTCCGGGACAGGGAACACCGGGGAGCTGTTTTTT	CASSFFSGTGNTGELFF
TRBV7-9	.	TRBJ2-5	TRBD2	TGTGCCAGCAGCTCCACCGGGACTACCCCCCAAGAGACCCAGTACTTC	CASSSTGTTPQETQYF
TRBV6-2/TRBV6-3	few	TRBJ2-7	.	TGTGCCAGCAGTCCCCCGGCAGGGGCCTACGAGCAGTACTTC	CASSPPAGAYEQYF
TRBV2	few	TRBJ1-2	.	TGTGCCAGCAGTGACACTAACTATGGCTACACCTTC	CASSDTNYGYTF
TRBV5-1	few	TRBJ1-1	TRBD1	TGCGCCAGCAGCTTACGGACAGGAGCTCCGAACACTGAAGCTTTCTTT	CASSLRTGAPNTEAFF
TRBV5-1	.	TRBJ2-1	.	TGCGCCAGCAGGTCGACAGGAAACAATGAGCAGTTCTTC	CASRSTGNNEQFF
TRBV4-2	few	TRBJ1-5	.	TGTGCCAGCAGCGAGTGGTTCAGGGGAGGAGTCAATCAGCCCCAGCATTTT	CASSEWFRGGVNQPQHF
TRBV28	few	TRBJ1-6	TRBD1	TGTGCCAGCTTGGGACAGGGGCCACCCCTCCACTTT	CASLGQGPPLHF
TRBV12-3/TRBV12-4	many	TRBJ1-1	.	TGTGCCAGCAGTCCAAGCAAAAACACTGAAGCTTTCTTT	CASSPSKNTEAFF
TRBV6-2/TRBV6-3	.	TRBJ1-5	TRBD1	TGTGCCAGCAGTTACTCTAGGGGGCGTCAGCCCCAGCATTTT	CASSYSRGRQPQHF
TRBV12-3/TRBV12-4	.	TRBJ2-7	TRBD2	TGTGCCAGCAGCCGAATGCTAGCGGAACAAACCTACGAGCAGTACTTC	CASSRMLAEQTYEQYF
TRBV12-3/TRBV12-4	few	TRBJ2-1	.	TGTGCCAGCACCTTCGACCAGATCAGGGATGAGCAGTTCTTC	CASTFDQIRDEQFF
TRBV3-1	once	TRBJ1-3	.	TGTGCCAGCTGCCAAGACTCGGGAAGGTCGGCTGGAAACACCATATATTTT	CASCQDSGRSAGNTIYF
TRBV12-3/TRBV12-4	.	TRBJ2-5	.	TGTGCCAGCTCCGCCTCCGCGGTTGAGACCCAGTACTTC	CASSASAVETQYF
TRBV12-3/TRBV12-4	.	TRBJ1-2	.	TGTGCCAGCAGTCTCGAATACTATGGCTACACCTTC	CASSLEYYGYTF
TRBV19	few	TRBJ2-7	TRBD2	TGTGCCAGTAGAGAAAGGGCGGGAGCCCCCTACGAGCAGTACTTC	CASRERAGAPYEQYF
TRBV2	.	TRBJ2-3	TRBD1	TGTGCCAGCAGTGAAGCCGGGGACAGGGTAACAGATACGCAGTATTTT	CASSEAGDRVTDTQYF
TRBV7-9	many	TRBJ1-1	TRBD1	TGTGCCAGCAGCGTCTCAGGGGGCCTTTGGACTGAAGCTTTCTTT	CASSVSGGLWTEAFF